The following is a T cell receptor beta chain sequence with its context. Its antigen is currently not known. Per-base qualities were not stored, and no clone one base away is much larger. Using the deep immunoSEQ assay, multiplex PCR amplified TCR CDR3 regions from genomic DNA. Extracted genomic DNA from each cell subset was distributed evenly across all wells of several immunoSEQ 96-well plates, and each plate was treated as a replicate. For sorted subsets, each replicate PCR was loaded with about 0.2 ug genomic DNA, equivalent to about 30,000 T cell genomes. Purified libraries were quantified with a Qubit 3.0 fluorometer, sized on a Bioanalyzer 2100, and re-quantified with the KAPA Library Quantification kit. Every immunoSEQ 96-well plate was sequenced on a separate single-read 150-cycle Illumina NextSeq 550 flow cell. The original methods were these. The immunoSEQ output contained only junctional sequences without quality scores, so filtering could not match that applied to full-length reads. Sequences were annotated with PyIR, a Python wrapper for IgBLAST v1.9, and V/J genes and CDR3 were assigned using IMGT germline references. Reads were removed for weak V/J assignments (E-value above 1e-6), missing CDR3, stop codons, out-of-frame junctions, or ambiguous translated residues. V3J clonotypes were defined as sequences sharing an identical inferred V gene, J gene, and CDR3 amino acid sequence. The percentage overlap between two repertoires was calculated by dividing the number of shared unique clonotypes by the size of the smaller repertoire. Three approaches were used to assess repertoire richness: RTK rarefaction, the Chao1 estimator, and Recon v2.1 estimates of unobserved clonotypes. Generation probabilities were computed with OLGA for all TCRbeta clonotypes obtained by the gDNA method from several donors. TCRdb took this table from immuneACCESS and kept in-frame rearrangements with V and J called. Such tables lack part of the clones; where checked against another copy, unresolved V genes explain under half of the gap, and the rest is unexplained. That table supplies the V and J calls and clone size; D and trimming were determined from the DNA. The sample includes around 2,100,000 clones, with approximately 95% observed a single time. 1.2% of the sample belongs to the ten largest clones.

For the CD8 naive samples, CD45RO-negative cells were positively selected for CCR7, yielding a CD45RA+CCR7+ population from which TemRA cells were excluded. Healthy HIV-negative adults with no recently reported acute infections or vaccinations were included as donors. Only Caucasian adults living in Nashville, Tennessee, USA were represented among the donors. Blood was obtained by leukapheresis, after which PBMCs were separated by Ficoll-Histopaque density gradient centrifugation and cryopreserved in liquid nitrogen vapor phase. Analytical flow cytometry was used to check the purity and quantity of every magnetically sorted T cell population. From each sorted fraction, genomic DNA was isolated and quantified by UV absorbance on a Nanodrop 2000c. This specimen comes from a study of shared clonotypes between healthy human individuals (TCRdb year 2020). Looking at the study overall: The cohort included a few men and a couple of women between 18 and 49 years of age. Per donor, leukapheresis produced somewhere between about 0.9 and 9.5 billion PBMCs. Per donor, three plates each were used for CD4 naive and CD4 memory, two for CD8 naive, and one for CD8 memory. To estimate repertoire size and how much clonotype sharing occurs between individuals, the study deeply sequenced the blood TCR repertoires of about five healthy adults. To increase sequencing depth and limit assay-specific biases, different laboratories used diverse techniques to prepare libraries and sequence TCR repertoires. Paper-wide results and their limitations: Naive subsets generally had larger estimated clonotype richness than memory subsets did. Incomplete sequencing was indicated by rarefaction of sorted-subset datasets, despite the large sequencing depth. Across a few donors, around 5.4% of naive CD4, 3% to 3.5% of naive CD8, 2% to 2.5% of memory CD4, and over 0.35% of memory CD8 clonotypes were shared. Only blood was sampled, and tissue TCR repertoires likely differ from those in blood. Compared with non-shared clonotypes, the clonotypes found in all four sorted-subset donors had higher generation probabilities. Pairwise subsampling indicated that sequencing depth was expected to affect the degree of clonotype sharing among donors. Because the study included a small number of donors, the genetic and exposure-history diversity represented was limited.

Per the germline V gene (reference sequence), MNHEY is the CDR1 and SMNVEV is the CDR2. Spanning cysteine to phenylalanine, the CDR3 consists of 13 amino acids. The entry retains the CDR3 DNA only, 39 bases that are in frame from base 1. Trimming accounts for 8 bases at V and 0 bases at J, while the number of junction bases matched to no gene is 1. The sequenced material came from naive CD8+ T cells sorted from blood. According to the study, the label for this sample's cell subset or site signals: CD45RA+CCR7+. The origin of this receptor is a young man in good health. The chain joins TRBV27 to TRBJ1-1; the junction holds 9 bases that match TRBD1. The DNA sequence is TGTGCCAGCGGGACAGGGCTGAACACTGAAGCTTTCTTT. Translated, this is CASGTGLNTEAFF.